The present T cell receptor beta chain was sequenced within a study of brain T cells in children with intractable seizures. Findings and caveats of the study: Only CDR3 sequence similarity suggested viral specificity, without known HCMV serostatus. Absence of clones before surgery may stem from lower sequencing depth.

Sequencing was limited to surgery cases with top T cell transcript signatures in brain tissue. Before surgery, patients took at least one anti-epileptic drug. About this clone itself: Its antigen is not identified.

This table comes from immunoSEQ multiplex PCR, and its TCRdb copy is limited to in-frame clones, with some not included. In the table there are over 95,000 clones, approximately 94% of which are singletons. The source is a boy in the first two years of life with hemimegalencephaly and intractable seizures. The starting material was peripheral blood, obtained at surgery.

CDR3 nucleotide sequence: TGTGCCTGGAACGTGGTACTTGGGTTTAATGAGCAGTTCTTC. Protein product: CAWNVVLGFNEQFF. The chain has TRBV30 and TRBJ2-1, with unresolved D. CDR3 length equals 14 residues. Germline values: CDR1 GTSNPN, CDR2 SVGIG (reference sequence). V dropped 4 bases and J dropped 7 bases, with 17 bases sitting between them.